This TCR beta chain appears in the sequencing data of a study of blood T cell repertoires in COVID-19. Study background: From the United States, Italy and Spain came samples of acute and convalescent COVID-19. The cDNA or gDNA used as material had been derived from T cells, B-cell-depleted T cells, or PBMCs.

The study recruited people aged about 18 to 95 years across around 23 US areas. Cohorts were based on clinical histories the participants reported. Only in-frame clones appear in the TCRdb table, and some are missing; sequencing was by immunoSEQ multiplex PCR. The data contain 200,000 or so clones, 88% of them singletons. The specimen sequenced was PBMCs or T cells enriched from blood (not recorded which). The sequence was obtained from a woman in her forties with acute COVID-19.

The CDR3 is CASSLQGTVPGNTIYF. For the CDR3, the DNA is TGTGCCAGCAGCTTACAGGGGACGGTACCAGGAAACACCATATATTTT. The chain carries TRBV7-2 and TRBJ1-3; possibly TRBD1 for D (6 bases). V was shortened by 2 bases and J by 4 bases, with 15 bases between the two germline ends. There are 16 residues in the CDR3. Germline V gives CDR1 SGHTA, CDR2 FQGNSA.